A selection of T cell receptor beta chains follows, all from one sample in a study of human T cells and chemical hapten exposure. Each CDR3 protein is one row after TCRdb ran MiXCR on the RACE reads. The sample shows about 96,000 distinct CDR3 sequences, about 9% of them seen only once. This specimen consisted of whole blood, obtained in connection with sensitization to the hapten diphenylcyclopropenone (DPC). These TCRs come from a woman aged 40 to 50 with alopecia areata. Some clones in this sample may be carry-over from other donors' samples. The CDR3 runs from the conserved cysteine through the conserved F or W. The D gene is left open where the match is weak. Rows give clone size only sometimes, using once, few, many, or a class for an expanded clone.

d_gene,len,v_gene,j_gene,abundance,CDR3aa,CDR3nt
TRBD2,21,TRBV30,TRBJ2-1,.,CAWSSTPKLSTLAGVNNEQFF,TGTGCCTGGAGTTCCACGCCAAAGCTTTCAACTCTAGCGGGCGTAAACAATGAGCAGTTCTTC
.,16,TRBV7-3,TRBJ1-1,few,CASSSLTLTGHTEAFF,TGTGCCAGCAGCTCCTTAACCTTGACAGGTCACACTGAAGCTTTCTTT
TRBD1,15,TRBV12-3/TRBV12-4,TRBJ2-7,many,CASSLGRGQGAMQYF,TGTGCCAGCAGTTTAGGCCGGGGACAGGGGGCAATGCAGTACTTC
TRBD2,14,TRBV6-4,TRBJ2-3,many,CASSVSGSTDTQYF,TGTGCCAGCAGCGTTAGCGGGAGCACAGATACGCAGTATTTT
.,14,TRBV9,TRBJ2-5,few,CASSDLRGQETQYF,TGTGCCAGCAGCGACCTGAGAGGACAAGAGACCCAGTACTTC
.,15,TRBV2,TRBJ2-6,few,CASCSEAYGANVLTF,TGTGCCAGCTGTTCGGAGGCGTACGGGGCCAACGTCCTGACTTTC
.,15,TRBV15,TRBJ1-5,.,CATSPRTLRNQPQHF,TGTGCCACCAGCCCCCGGACCCTTCGCAATCAGCCCCAGCATTTT
.,17,TRBV2,TRBJ2-3,medium-sized,CASSEERRLKGSDTQYF,TGTGCCAGCAGTGAAGAGAGGCGACTCAAAGGTTCGGATACGCAGTATTTT
TRBD2,15,TRBV7-6,TRBJ2-1,few,CASRPSGSVYNEQFF,TGTGCCAGCAGACCTAGCGGGAGCGTCTACAATGAGCAGTTCTTC
.,15,TRBV11-2,TRBJ1-1,many,CASSFSMVINTEAFF,TGTGCCAGCAGCTTTTCGATGGTGATTAACACTGAAGCTTTCTTT
.,16,TRBV4-1,TRBJ1-1,few,CASSQDMRALNTEAFF,TGCGCCAGCAGCCAAGATATGCGGGCCCTTAACACTGAAGCTTTCTTT
TRBD2,17,TRBV19,TRBJ2-1,many,CASSIKTSGRLLNEQFF,TGTGCCAGTAGTATTAAGACTAGCGGGAGGCTGCTCAATGAGCAGTTCTTC
.,12,TRBV2,TRBJ2-2,few,CASSGSTGELFF,TGTGCCAGCAGTGGAAGCACCGGGGAGCTGTTTTTT
TRBD2,17,TRBV25-1,TRBJ2-1,many,CASSEASGRPSYNEQFF,TGTGCCAGCAGTGAAGCTAGCGGGAGGCCATCCTACAATGAGCAGTTCTTC
.,11,TRBV2,TRBJ1-2,.,CASSEVDGYTF,TGTGCCAGCAGTGAGGTAGATGGCTACACCTTC
.,14,TRBV28,TRBJ2-4,.,CASSLQGWRNIQYF,TGTGCCAGCAGTCTCCAGGGATGGAGGAACATTCAGTACTTC
.,21,TRBV7-9,TRBJ2-7,.,CASSLVPTGWGIDPNSYEQYF,TGTGCCAGCAGCTTAGTCCCCACGGGTTGGGGAATCGACCCCAACTCCTACGAGCAGTACTTC
.,15,TRBV19,TRBJ1-5,many,CASSSAPYRVQPQHF,TGTGCCAGTAGTTCGGCCCCTTACAGGGTCCAGCCCCAGCATTTT
.,14,TRBV5-6,TRBJ1-2,.,CASSLGNFNYGYTF,TGTGCCAGCAGCTTGGGGAACTTTAACTATGGCTACACCTTC
.,13,TRBV7-2,TRBJ2-5,few,CASSFGYQETQYF,TGTGCCAGCAGCTTCGGCTACCAAGAGACCCAGTACTTC
TRBD1,15,TRBV14,TRBJ1-1,many,CASSQNPGGGTEAFF,TGTGCCAGCAGCCAGAACCCAGGGGGCGGAACTGAAGCTTTCTTT
TRBD1,15,TRBV30,TRBJ1-6,few,CAWSRFGTGSSPLHF,TGTGCCTGGAGCCGATTCGGGACAGGTAGTTCACCCCTCCACTTT
TRBD1,16,TRBV5-1,TRBJ1-4,many,CASSVGQGLTNEKLFF,TGCGCCAGCAGCGTCGGACAGGGGTTAACTAATGAAAAACTGTTTTTT
.,15,TRBV7-2,TRBJ2-5,.,CASSDQGWLQETQYF,TGTGCCAGCAGCGATCAAGGGTGGCTTCAAGAGACCCAGTACTTC
.,15,TRBV5-4,TRBJ1-4,many,CASSMDGATNEKLFF,TGTGCCAGCAGCATGGACGGTGCAACTAATGAAAAACTGTTTTTT